This T cell receptor (beta chain) is from a study of shared clonotypes between healthy human individuals. The overall study: Every donor yielded three CD4 naive, three CD4 memory, two CD8 naive and one CD8 memory plate.

The CDR3 runs 15 residues. Germline CDR1 MDHEN, CDR2 SYDVKM. V was cut by 3 bases and J by 5 bases, with 13 bases left in between. Terminally differentiated effector memory CD45RA+ cells were left out of the naive CD8 fraction, which was CD45RO-negative and positively selected for CCR7. Study-wide findings and caveats: Clonotype sharing among donors was expected to depend on sequencing depth. In this cohort, only blood was sampled, and tissue repertoires likely differ.

A note on this clone: What it binds is not known.

Genomic DNA belonging to each subset was distributed in equal measure over several immunoSEQ plates. The protocol was immunoSEQ multiplex PCR, while the TCRdb copy is restricted to in-frame clones and leaves out a portion. There are 1.5 million to 2.5 million clones in the sample; roughly 95% occur only once, and 1.2% lies in the top ten. This TCR was recovered from a young man in good health. This chain connects TRBV28 to TRBJ1-4; unclear D gene. Sequenced sample: naive CD8+ T cells sorted from blood. The CDR3 loop reads CASSFEPGENEKLFF. The CDR3 nucleotides are TGTGCCAGCAGTTTTGAGCCGGGTGAGAATGAAAAACTGTTTTTT.